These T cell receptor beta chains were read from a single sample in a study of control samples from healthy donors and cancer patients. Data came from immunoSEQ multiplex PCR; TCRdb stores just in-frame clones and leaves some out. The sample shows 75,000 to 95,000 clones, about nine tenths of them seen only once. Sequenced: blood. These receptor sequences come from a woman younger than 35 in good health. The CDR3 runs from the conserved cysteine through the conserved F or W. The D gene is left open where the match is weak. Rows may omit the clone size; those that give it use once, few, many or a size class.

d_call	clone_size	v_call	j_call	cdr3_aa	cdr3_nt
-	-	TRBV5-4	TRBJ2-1	CASAGWNEQFF	TGTGCCAGCGCAGGGTGGAATGAGCAGTTCTTC
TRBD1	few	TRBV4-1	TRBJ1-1	CASSQVLTGWDTEAFF	TGCGCCAGCAGCCAAGTCTTGACAGGGTGGGACACTGAAGCTTTCTTT
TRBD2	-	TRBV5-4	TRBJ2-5	CASSRTSGGQETQYF	TGTGCCAGCAGCCGGACTAGCGGGGGGCAAGAGACCCAGTACTTC
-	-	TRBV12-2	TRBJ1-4	CASRPQRGGRAGCGEKLFF	TGTGCAAGTCGCCCACAGAGAGGGGGCAGGGCTGGGTGTGGTGAAAAACTGTTTTTT
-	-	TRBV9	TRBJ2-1	CASSVGNVYNEQFF	TGTGCCAGCAGCGTAGGGAACGTCTACAATGAGCAGTTCTTC
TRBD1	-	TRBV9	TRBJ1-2	CASSVREDREDYGYTF	TGTGCCAGCAGCGTTAGAGAGGACAGGGAAGACTATGGCTACACCTTC
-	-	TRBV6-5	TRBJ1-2	CASKSPGRGGYTF	TGTGCCAGCAAGAGCCCAGGGAGGGGTGGCTACACCTTC
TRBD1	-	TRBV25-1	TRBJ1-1	CASSGTQGVTEAFF	TGTGCCAGCAGTGGAACACAGGGGGTCACTGAAGCTTTCTTT
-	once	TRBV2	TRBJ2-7	CASSDPARGSYEQYF	TGTGCCAGCAGTGACCCGGCTAGGGGATCGTACGAGCAGTACTTC
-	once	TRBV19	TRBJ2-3	CACRHSSTPNTQYF	TGTGCCTGCAGACACTCTAGTACGCCGAATACGCAGTATTTT
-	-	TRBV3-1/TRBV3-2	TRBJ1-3	CASSQGPGVFGNTIYF	TGTGCCAGCAGCCAAGGGCCAGGGGTTTTTGGAAACACCATATATTTT
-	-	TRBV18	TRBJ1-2	CASSEGRENYGYTF	TGTGCCAGCTCCGAAGGCAGGGAGAACTATGGCTACACCTTC
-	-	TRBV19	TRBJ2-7	CASSIQGQYEQYF	TGTGCCAGTAGTATCCAAGGACAGTACGAGCAGTACTTC
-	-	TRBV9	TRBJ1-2	CASSAGTTSNYGYTF	TGTGCCAGCAGCGCAGGGACAACTTCTAACTATGGCTACACCTTC
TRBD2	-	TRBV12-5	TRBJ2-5	CASGLGLAGMQETQYF	TGTGCTAGTGGTCTTGGACTAGCGGGGATGCAAGAGACCCAGTACTTC
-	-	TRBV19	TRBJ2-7	CASSGGLGSYEQYF	TGTGCCAGTAGCGGGGGGCTCGGGAGTTACGAGCAGTACTTC
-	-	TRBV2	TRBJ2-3	CASSYSQGADTQYF	TGTGCCAGCAGTTACTCACAAGGCGCAGATACGCAGTATTTT
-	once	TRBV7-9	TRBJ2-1	CASSWERGFNEQFF	TGTGCCAGCAGCTGGGAGAGGGGGTTCAATGAGCAGTTCTTC
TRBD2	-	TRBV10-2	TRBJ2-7	CASSEAGGSYEQYF	TGCGCCAGCAGTGAGGCGGGGGGGTCCTACGAGCAGTACTTC
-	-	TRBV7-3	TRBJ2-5	CASSSAQETQYF	TGTGCCAGCAGCTCCGCACAAGAGACCCAGTACTTC
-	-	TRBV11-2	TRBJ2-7	CASSLDGPSEQYF	TGTGCCAGCAGCTTAGATGGCCCCTCCGAGCAGTACTTC
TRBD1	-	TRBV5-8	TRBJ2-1	CASSHPEGTGFSYNEQFF	TGTGCCAGCAGCCACCCTGAGGGGACAGGATTCTCCTACAATGAGCAGTTCTTC
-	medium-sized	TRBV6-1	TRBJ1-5	CASSEGAADQPQHF	TGTGCCAGCAGTGAAGGGGCAGCTGATCAGCCCCAGCATTTT
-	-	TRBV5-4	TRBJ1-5	CASSFGGRGSQPQHF	TGTGCCAGCAGCTTCGGGGGTCGAGGCTCTCAGCCCCAGCATTTT
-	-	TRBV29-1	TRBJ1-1	CSVEGRGKAVVEAFF	TGCAGCGTTGAAGGGAGGGGGAAGGCAGTAGTTGAAGCTTTCTTT
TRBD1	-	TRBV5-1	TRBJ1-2	CASSLTLTGTGNYGYTF	TGCGCCAGCAGCTTGACTCTGACCGGGACAGGGAACTATGGCTACACCTTC